Following are 9 T cell receptor beta chains from one sample sequenced in a study of identical twins (dated by TCRdb to 2016 to 2018). The library was prepared using 5' RACE. Sequencing instrument: Illumina HiSeq 2000. TCRdb applied fastp at Q25 and MiXCR to the public reads, then kept only in-frame beta chains. Identical CDR3 proteins give one entry, which carries the most common genes and DNA. The sample table contains under 250,000 distinct CDR3 sequences; only one count was recorded for approximately 9% of them. 5.1% of the sample goes to the ten largest clones. Sequencing used memory (CD45RO+) T cells sorted from blood. According to the study, the label for this sample's cell subset or site signals: CD45RO+ enriched T cells. The receptors stem from a woman aged 18-29 years in good health.

This chain uses TRBV4-3 with TRBJ2-1; D remains unclear. Germline V gene sequence: CDR1 LGHNA, CDR2 YSLEER. Trimming shortened V by 0 bases and J by 4 bases, and 10 bases separated the two germline ends. CDR3 length: 15 amino acids. The CDR3 loop reads CASSQELSIYNEQFF. The CDR3, as DNA: TGCGCCAGCAGCCAAGAATTAAGTATTTACAATGAGCAGTTCTTC.

This chain joins TRBV10-1 and TRBJ2-3; 10 bases map to TRBD2. The CDR3 is 17 residues long. Germline V gives CDR1 WNHNN, CDR2 SYGVQD (reference sequence). Unmatched junction bases numbered 14, after V lost 7 bases and J lost 4 bases. The chain's CDR3 is CASTPTLLAGIPDTQYF. The CDR3 bases are TGCGCCAGCACCCCGACCCTACTAGCGGGAATACCAGATACGCAGTATTTT.

This clonotype was counted between two and nine times. V gene TRBV6-2 or TRBV6-3 combines with J gene TRBJ2-2; D possibly corresponds to TRBD2 (5 bases). This CDR3 has 12 amino acids. Trimming removed 2 bases at V and 9 bases at J, with 7 bases between. The germline V gene encodes CDR1 MNHEY and CDR2 SVGEGT. This CDR3 reads CASSYPGRELFF. For the CDR3, the DNA is TGTGCCAGCAGTTACCCCGGGAGGGAGCTGTTTTTT.

This clonotype was picked up a small number of times. V and J are TRBV4-2 and TRBJ2-3; the D gene is possibly TRBD2 (6 bases). The germline CDR1 and CDR2 sequences are LGHNA and YNFKEQ. The CDR3 extends over 19 amino acids. With 0 bases removed from V and 0 bases from J, the gap between germline ends came to 19 bases. DNA for the CDR3: TGTGCCAGCAGCCAAGATGGGATTCTAGCGAAGCTAAGCACAGATACGCAGTATTTT. Its protein is CASSQDGILAKLSTDTQYF.

This clonotype was recorded a few times. The rearrangement uses TRBV6-1 and TRBJ1-4, with D possibly being TRBD1 (6 bases). This CDR3 is built from 14 residues. CDR1 is MNHNS and CDR2 is SASEGT in the germline V gene. V gave up 5 bases and J gave up 6 bases, with 13 bases separating them. The CDR3 loop is CASSKQGTHEKLFF. The CDR3 DNA sequence: TGTGCCAGCAGTAAACAGGGTACTCATGAAAAACTGTTTTTT.

The chain couples TRBV6-1 to TRBJ2-1; 14 bases align to TRBD2. The CDR3 length is 15 residues. J lost 9 bases, V lost 8 bases, and 9 bases had no gene match. In germline, CDR1 is MNHNS, CDR2 SASEGT. The CDR3 region has the DNA TGTGCCAGCCAAAGGACTAGCGGGGGGTGGGGTGAGCAGTTCTTC. Amino acid sequence: CASQRTSGGWGEQFF.

The chain is built from TRBV20-1 and TRBJ1-6; possible D gene TRBD1, 5 bases. The CDR3 extends over 13 amino acids. The germline V gene encodes CDR1 DFQATT and CDR2 SNEGSKA (reference sequence). Trimming took 4 bases from V and 6 from J, leaving 10 bases between them. The CDR3 region is CSAKGTANSPLHF. CDR3 nucleotide sequence: TGCAGTGCTAAAGGGACGGCTAATTCACCCCTCCACTTT.

The chain uses TRBV6-1 and TRBJ1-5, with D possibly being TRBD1 (5 bases). V was trimmed by 6 bases and J by 7 bases, leaving 19 bases between them. This CDR3 is built from 15 residues. The germline V gene has CDR1 MNHNS and CDR2 SASEGT. The CDR3 bases are TGTGCCAGCAGCCTATCCGGGGAGGGGATACAGCCCCAGCATTTT. Protein sequence: CASSLSGEGIQPQHF.

Many counts were recorded for this clonotype. The chain combines TRBV12-3 or TRBV12-4 with TRBJ2-5; TRBD2 agrees at 12 bases. The V segment lost 4 bases and the J segment 4 bases; nucleotides outside the gene matches: 4. The CDR3 spans 15 residues. The CDR3, as DNA: TGTGCCAGCAGTTCCCAGGGACTAGCGGGAGAGACCCAGTACTTC. Its translation is CASSSQGLAGETQYF.